This is a list of T cell receptor beta chains from one sample in a study of blood T cells in healthy people across ages. TCRdb ran MiXCR on the 5' RACE reads and lists one entry per CDR3 protein. The sample includes 780,000 or so distinct CDR3 sequences, around 25% of them seen just once. This same sample was also part of a study on T cells of mothers and their children.

Input material: blood. Every receptor here comes from a boy aged 5 to 17 in good health. Each CDR3 is given with its conserved first and last residue. A D gene is named only where the DNA matches it firmly. Where a row states a size, it is once, few, many or the class of an expanded clone; other rows omit it.

j_call d_call v_call clone_size cdr3_aa cdr3_nt
TRBJ2-1 . TRBV11-2 few CASSTRTGGVYNEQFF TGTGCCAGCAGCACTCGGACTGGCGGGGTGTACAATGAGCAGTTCTTC
TRBJ1-2 TRBD1 TRBV7-2 few CASSLGGQGVEYGYTF TGTGCCAGCAGCTTAGGGGGACAGGGTGTTGAATATGGCTACACCTTC
TRBJ2-5 . TRBV7-2 few CASSFTRGGETQYF TGTGCCAGCAGCTTTACGAGGGGGGGGGAGACCCAGTACTTC
TRBJ2-7 TRBD1 TRBV19 . CAKPTGGSSYEQYF TGTGCCAAGCCAACAGGGGGGAGTAGCTACGAGCAGTACTTC
TRBJ2-7 . TRBV7-6 . CASSPATDYEQYF TGTGCCAGCAGCCCAGCGACAGACTACGAGCAGTACTTC
TRBJ2-2 TRBD2 TRBV15 few CATSPRTSGRGTGELFF TGTGCCACCAGCCCGCGGACTAGCGGACGGGGGACCGGGGAGCTGTTTTTT
TRBJ1-1 . TRBV28 . CAARQLNTEAFF TGTGCCGCTCGGCAGCTGAACACTGAAGCTTTCTTT
TRBJ2-7 . TRBV5-6 few CASSFKAPGTSSYEQYF TGTGCCAGCAGCTTCAAAGCTCCGGGGACAAGCTCCTACGAGCAGTACTTC
TRBJ2-4 TRBD2 TRBV28 . CASTPWASGGPLKNIQYF TGTGCCAGCACCCCTTGGGCTAGCGGGGGACCGCTCAAAAACATTCAGTACTTC
TRBJ2-5 . TRBV5-1 few CASSPWGQQETQYF TGCGCCAGCAGCCCATGGGGACAACAAGAGACCCAGTACTTC
TRBJ1-5 . TRBV20-1 few CSAGRLNQPQHF TGCAGTGCCGGACGGCTCAATCAGCCCCAGCATTTT
TRBJ2-7 . TRBV6-1 . CASKRQAEQYF TGTGCCAGCAAGCGACAGGCCGAGCAGTACTTC
TRBJ2-1 . TRBV4-1 . CASSETRIHEQFF TGCGCCAGCAGCGAGACTAGAATCCATGAGCAGTTCTTC
TRBJ1-2 . TRBV29-1 . CSVVGGNYGYTF TGCAGCGTTGTCGGTGGGAACTATGGTTACACCTTC
TRBJ2-7 TRBD2 TRBV7-6 . CASSLVTLAASYEQYF TGTGCCAGCAGCTTAGTGACACTAGCGGCCTCCTACGAGCAGTACTTC
TRBJ2-1 TRBD2 TRBV20-1 few CSAWTSGMYNEQFF TGCAGTGCTTGGACTAGCGGGATGTACAATGAGCAGTTCTTC